This record looks at one TCR beta chain sequence and its context. Profiling relied on immunoSEQ multiplex PCR, and the TCRdb table lists in-frame clones only, not all of them. The table has 900 to 1,300 clones, 35% to 50% seen once; the top ten hold roughly 40%. The sample comes from a study of tissue T cells after allogeneic stem cell transplantation. The source of this sequence is a female patient aged 40-69 years with steroid-refractory graft-versus-host disease after an allogeneic stem cell transplant. The graft donor may have given rise to some T cells. The source was stomach tissue, collected at autopsy.

In nucleotides, the CDR3 is TGTGCCAGCAGTCCCCGGCAGGGGGGTCTGACAGATACGCAGTATTTT. It codes for CASSPRQGGLTDTQYF. The chain carries TRBV27 and TRBJ2-3, with D perhaps TRBD1 (7 bases). The V gene lost 5 bases and the J gene lost 3 bases, with 18 bases spanning the gap. The germline V gene encodes CDR1 MNHEY and CDR2 SMNVEV (reference sequence). This CDR3 contains 16 residues.